This TCR beta chain was captured in a study of molecular identifiers for immune sequencing clone quantification. Using its own MiXCR run on the PCR reads, TCRdb lists one record per CDR3 protein. The table lists about 35,000 distinct CDR3 sequences, approximately 17% of them singletons, with about 6.9% in the top ten. CDR3 length equals 14 residues. With 10 bases clipped from V and 6 bases from J, the junction kept 7 bases outside the gene matches. Germline CDR1 and CDR2: MNHEY and SMNVEV (reference sequence). Sorting isolated naive CD8 T cells as CD8+CD4-CCR7+CD45RA+ events. V is TRBV27 and J is TRBJ2-1; 12 bases fit TRBD2. The sequence derives from a human donor in good health. Some libraries in this study had Jurkat cell RNA spiked in. The sequenced sample consisted of naive CD8+ T cells from blood, with Jurkat cell RNA spiked in. Subset given: FACS-sorted CD8+CD4-CCR7+CD45RA+ naive T cells. In DNA form, the CDR3 reads TGTGCCACCTCCCTAGCGGGAGGGTCCAATGAGCAGTTCTTC. Protein product: CATSLAGGSNEQFF.